There are many counts of the clone carrying this TCR beta chain. The sample belongs to a study of low-dose radiotherapy and immunotherapy resistance in tumors. TRAV and TRBV primers primed cDNA for both TCRalpha and TCRbeta. For amplifying TCRs, the PCR ran for around 20 cycles with Phusion, which was used together with a constant-region primer and the adapter on the V primers. MiXCR, run by TCRdb on the reads, gives a single entry per CDR3 protein. The profile covers tens of thousands of distinct CDR3 sequences, with 18% appearing a single time and over 2.5% taken by the ten largest. This CDR3 has 19 residues. Trimming removed 6 bases from V and 2 bases from J; junction bases left unmatched: 17. Germline V CDR1 and CDR2: LNHDA, SQIVND (reference sequence). Indicated time point: before trial treatment. Nivolumab, ipilimumab, aspirin, low-dose cyclophosphamide and low-dose radiotherapy were all administered to the donors.

This material consisted of PBMCs, taken before treatment. The sequence was collected from a male donor with prostate cancer. The chain combines TRBV19 with TRBJ2-2, with 8 positions matching TRBD1. The CDR3 is CASSPGGLALLLNTGELFF. Written as DNA, the CDR3 is TGTGCCAGTAGCCCAGGGGGCCTAGCGCTACTTCTAAACACCGGGGAGCTGTTTTTT.